This TCR beta chain was recorded in a study of blood T cell repertoires in COVID-19. Turning to the study itself: Samples of COVID-19 (acute and convalescent) were obtained from the United States, Italy and Spain.

The assay was immunoSEQ multiplex PCR, and TCRdb's table has in-frame clones only and misses some. The repertoire holds 300,000 to 400,000 clones, with 87% as singletons. V was shortened by 3 bases and J by 5 bases, with 13 bases between the two germline ends. The V gene's germline CDR1 is SGHAT and CDR2 FQNNGV. There are 14 residues in the CDR3. Seattle participants joined during active infection and were tracked over time. J is TRBJ2-5 and V is TRBV11-2; D may be TRBD1 (5 bases). The sequenced sample was peripheral blood. The receptor comes from an older woman with COVID-19, enrolled during active disease. CDR3 protein: CASSFHLGVETQYF. CDR3 coding DNA: TGTGCCAGCAGCTTTCATTTAGGGGTGGAGACCCAGTACTTC.